This T cell receptor (beta chain) was sequenced for a study of T cells in localized non-small cell lung cancer. Study-wide results and caveats: Sequencing was limited to one tumor region, leaving the possibility of heterogeneity open. A median of approximately 50 clones ranked among the top 100 in tumor appeared in adjacent lung. Uninvolved nearby lung showed the greatest T cell clonality, exceeding that found in tumor.

The method was immunoSEQ multiplex PCR; TCRdb's version includes in-frame clones alone and lacks a portion of them. This sample has under 35,000 clones, with 80% to 95% found just once. With regard to this clone: Its specificity is not known.

The clonotype was recovered from a woman between 35 and 70 years old with stage III lung adenocarcinoma. Source: peripheral blood mononuclear cells, taken before any cancer treatment.

The CDR3 reads CASSKGGEQTQYF. For the CDR3, the DNA is TGTGCCAGCAGCAAAGGAGGCGAGCAGACCCAGTACTTC. The chain couples TRBV21-1 to TRBJ2-5; TRBD2, the table's D call, was not compared with the DNA. TRBV21-1 is shown as a pseudogene. This CDR3 region has 13 residues.